The clone carrying this T cell receptor (beta chain) was seen once. Its antigen remains unknown. The ends lost 1 base at V and 4 bases at J; junction bases unmatched: 2. The V gene's germline CDR1 is SEHNR and CDR2 FQNEAQ (reference sequence). The CDR3 is 15 amino acids. Some clones are missing from TCRdb's copy, which holds only in-frame ones; the method was immunoSEQ multiplex PCR. The sample contains approximately 36,000 clones, over 80% of which appear only once. This sample is part of a study of monozygotic twins with cystic fibrosis. Study outcomes and limitations: In this small cohort, shared CDR3 numbers showed no association with age, concordance or disease severity. Monozygotic CF twin pairs shared significantly more nucleotide-identical clonotypes than unrelated CF individuals did. In 13 of 16 pairs, V gene usage was closest to the co-twin's. The repertoire was suggested to be naive-dominated, clonality median around 0.0089.

This sequence joins TRBV7-9 and TRBJ2-1, with 9 bases fitting TRBD2. Sequenced sample: blood. This TCR was sampled from a boy aged 2 to 9 with cystic fibrosis. In DNA form, the CDR3 reads TGTGCCAGCAGCTTAGGGCTAGCGGGATACAATGAGCAGTTCTTC. This translates into CASSLGLAGYNEQFF.